The 30 T cell receptor beta chains listed next were all sequenced from one sample in a study of a mutant IDH1 vaccine in newly diagnosed glioma. Their antigens are not known. Measured with immunoSEQ multiplex PCR; TCRdb has only the in-frame clones, and not every one. The data hold around 25,000 clones, with 65% to 85% observed a single time. Time point specified: week 11, during vaccination. Each dose delivered 300 ug of mutant IDH1 20-mer peptide subcutaneously with imiquimod. The sample was PBMCs, taken from a glioma patient whose treatment included an IDH1 peptide vaccine. The source is a woman between 18 and 30 years old with glioma.

This clone has just one count. The CDR3 here is CASRRRVGTEAFF. The CDR3 DNA follows: TGTGCCAGCAGGCGAAGGGTCGGCACTGAAGCTTTCTTT. The V call is TRBV5-6, the J call TRBJ1-1; no clear D. CDR3 size: 13 residues. V was pared by 5 bases and J by 4 bases, with 12 bases between. Per the germline V gene, CDR1 is SGHDT and CDR2 is YYEEEE.

The chain joins TRBV9 to TRBJ2-7; TRBD2 aligns across 8 bases. With V trimmed by 0 bases and J by 5 bases, 4 bases remained unmatched. CDR1 is SGDLS, CDR2 YYNGEE, per germline. The CDR3 is 14 amino acids. CDR3 DNA sequence: TGTGCCAGCAGCGTAGACGGGACTAGAGACGAGCAGTACTTC. Translating gives CASSVDGTRDEQYF.

The chain has TRBV5-7 and TRBJ2-1; 9 bases align to TRBD1. TRBV5-7 is an ORF, with its function uncertain. V shed 6 bases and J 4 bases; nucleotides not matched to a gene: 14. This CDR3 has 17 residues. CDR3 loop: CASTNTCGTGLYNEQFF. The CDR3 DNA reads TGTGCCAGCACCAACACCTGCGGGACAGGGCTTTACAATGAGCAGTTCTTC.

The V gene is TRBV29-1, the J gene TRBJ2-1; TRBD2 matches 7 bases. CDR1 SQVTM and CDR2 ANQGSEA come from the germline V gene. The CDR3 loop spans 16 amino acids. J was trimmed by 5 bases and V by 3 bases; bases with no gene match: 13. In DNA, the CDR3 is TGCAGCGTTGACGCCCTCGGACGGACTAGAAACAATGAGCAGTTCTTC. Amino acids: CSVDALGRTRNNEQFF.

The V call is TRBV2, the J call TRBJ1-3, with TRBD1 as a possible D gene (6 bases). The CDR3 totals 15 residues. Germline values: CDR1 SNHLY, CDR2 FYNNEI. The ends were cut back, 5 bases at V and 0 bases at J, with 11 bases in the middle. The CDR3 coding sequence is TGTGCCAGCAGTAAGGACAGTTACTCTGGAAACACCATATATTTT. This codes for CASSKDSYSGNTIYF.

The gene calls are TRBV28 and TRBJ2-5, with D uncertain. Germline V gene data show CDR1 as MDHEN and CDR2 as SYDVKM. The V end lost 10 bases, the J end lost 1 base, and 22 bases lay between the germline ends. The CDR3 is made up of 16 amino acids. The CDR3 DNA reads TGTGCCACCGCGCCCCTGTTGGGCACTTCCCAAGAGACCCAGTACTTC. Its protein product is CATAPLLGTSQETQYF.

This chain connects TRBV29-1 to TRBJ1-1; 8 bases align to TRBD1. J lost 6 bases, V lost 1 base, and 16 bases had no gene match. The CDR3 length is 17 residues. Germline V lookup: CDR1 SQVTM, CDR2 ANQGSEA. CDR3 DNA sequence: TGCAGCGTTGAAGGCCGTGGACAGGGCAGTCGGCGCGCTGAAGCTTTCTTT. Protein product: CSVEGRGQGSRRAEAFF.

The V call is TRBV18, the J call TRBJ2-3, with TRBD1 identical over 10 bases. This CDR3 region has 16 residues. CDR1 and CDR2 (germline): KGHSH, LQKENI. V shed 0 bases, J shed 5 bases, and the junction held 5 bases outside the gene matches. Here the CDR3 DNA reads TGTGCCAGCTCACCACCTCGGGGGACAGGGGAAGATACGCAGTATTTT. Translated: CASSPPRGTGEDTQYF.

The V call is TRBV6-1, the J call TRBJ2-7, with unresolved D. The CDR3 runs to 11 residues. Germline V gene sequence: CDR1 MNHNS, CDR2 SASEGT. The V end lost 8 bases, the J end lost 3 bases, and 8 bases lay between the germline ends. CDR3 residues: CASGRVYEQYF. The CDR3 DNA follows: TGTGCCAGCGGAAGGGTCTACGAGCAGTACTTC.

This rearrangement joins TRBV5-6 to TRBJ2-7; D is possibly TRBD1 or TRBD2 (6 bases each). V was pared by 0 bases and J by 9 bases, with 13 bases between. This CDR3 contains 13 residues. Germline assignment: CDR1 SGHDT and CDR2 YYEEEE. The CDR3 loop reads CASSLGSGARQYF. The CDR3 DNA reads as TGTGCCAGCAGCTTGGGGTCGGGGGCGCGGCAGTACTTC.

The V gene is TRBV7-8, the J gene TRBJ1-2; tentatively, D is TRBD1 (6 bases). Germline CDR1 is SGHVS and CDR2 is FQNEAQ. This CDR3 is built from 13 residues. V was shortened by 5 bases and J by 7 bases, with 14 bases between the two germline ends. CDR3 amino acids: CASSLTGSVGYTF. The CDR3 DNA follows: TGTGCCAGCAGCCTAACAGGGTCGGTTGGCTACACCTTC.

V and J are TRBV6-4 and TRBJ1-4, with 9 bases that match TRBD1. Unmatched junction bases numbered 12, after V lost 5 bases and J lost 8 bases. Germline V CDR1 and CDR2: MRHNA, SNTAGT. The CDR3 runs to 16 residues. The DNA of the CDR3 is TGTGCCAGCAGTCCCATCGTGGACAGGGGTGGAGAAAAACTGTTTTTT. Translation gives CASSPIVDRGGEKLFF.

This rearrangement joins TRBV19 to TRBJ1-1; D not resolved. Germline V CDR1 and CDR2: LNHDA, SQIVND (reference sequence). Trimming cost V 4 bases and J 7 bases, with 13 bases left between them. CDR3 length: 13 residues. CDR3: CASSTAAANEAFF. CDR3 nucleotides: TGTGCCAGTAGTACAGCGGCGGCGAATGAAGCTTTCTTT.

The chain links TRBV15 to TRBJ1-5, with a possible D match to TRBD1 (5 bases). The V gene's germline CDR1 is LNHNV and CDR2 YYDKDF (reference sequence). This CDR3 region has 14 residues. The V end was cut by 1 base, the J end by 5 bases, with 9 bases between. The CDR3 nucleotides are TGTGCCACCAGCAGAGGGGCAGGGTATCAGCCCCAGCATTTT. Its translation is CATSRGAGYQPQHF.

The chain carries TRBV6-5 and TRBJ1-4, with a tentative D call TRBD1 (5 bases). The CDR3 is 15 residues long. The germline V gene has CDR1 MNHEY and CDR2 SVGAGI. Trimming shortened V by 4 bases and J by 3 bases, and 12 bases separated the two germline ends. The CDR3 is CASSWSTAPNEKLFF. DNA of the CDR3: TGTGCCAGCAGTTGGTCGACAGCTCCTAATGAAAAACTGTTTTTT.

The chain employs TRBV18 and TRBJ1-1; possible D gene TRBD1, 5 bases. This CDR3 is built from 16 residues. V lost 2 bases to trimming and J lost 1 base, with 14 bases between them. The germline CDR1 and CDR2 sequences are KGHSH and LQKENI. For the CDR3, the DNA is TGTGCCAGCTCACCAAGAGGGCAGGGCTCGAACACTGAAGCTTTCTTT. Translation gives CASSPRGQGSNTEAFF.

The gene calls are TRBV6-6 and TRBJ2-7; D not certain. The CDR3 has 16 amino acids. Germline CDR1 and CDR2: MNHNY and SVGAGI (reference sequence). V gave up 5 bases and J gave up 0 bases, with 17 bases separating them. The CDR3 sequence: CASSPGYSHSSYEQYF. CDR3 sequence (DNA): TGTGCCAGCAGTCCAGGCTATAGCCACAGCTCCTACGAGCAGTACTTC.

V is TRBV4-3 and J is TRBJ2-7; D gene unclear. Trimming removed 1 base from V and 3 bases from J, with 10 bases in between. CDR3 length: 14 residues. Germline-derived CDR1 and CDR2 are LGHNA and YSLEER. The CDR3 sequence is CASSQGTALYEQYF. As DNA, the CDR3 is TGCGCCAGCAGCCAAGGAACTGCCCTCTACGAGCAGTACTTC.

In its sample, this clone ranks as large (0.1 to 1%). This rearrangement joins TRBV4-3 to TRBJ2-7; D not resolved. Germline V gene sequence: CDR1 LGHNA, CDR2 YSLEER. V was pared by 0 bases and J by 12 bases, with 9 bases between. The CDR3 has 11 amino acids. This chain's CDR3 is CASSQDRRLYF. The CDR3 nucleotides read TGCGCCAGCAGCCAAGATAGACGTTTGTACTTC.

This chain links TRBV6-6 with TRBJ2-2; D not resolved. The CDR3 loop spans 13 amino acids. The germline gives CDR1 MNHNY, CDR2 SVGAGI (reference sequence). The V and J ends lost 3 bases and 4 bases respectively, with 6 bases between them. The DNA of the CDR3 is TGTGCCAGCAGTTATTTCAGCACCGGGGAGCTGTTTTTT. It codes for CASSYFSTGELFF.

The chain combines TRBV6-6 with TRBJ1-2, with D perhaps matching TRBD1 (6 bases). Deletions cut 6 bases from V and 8 bases from J, with 16 bases between. This CDR3 has 13 amino acids. Germline-derived CDR1 and CDR2 are MNHNY and SVGAGI (reference sequence). The CDR3 is CASSPGGAWGYTF. The CDR3 DNA is TGTGCCAGCAGCCCGGGGGGGGCCTGGGGCTACACCTTC.

The chain joins TRBV6-6 to TRBJ2-5, with D perhaps matching TRBD2 (6 bases). Germline V gene data show CDR1 as MNHNY and CDR2 as SVGAGI (reference sequence). This CDR3 region has 15 residues. The ends were cut back, 2 bases at V and 2 bases at J, with 12 bases in the middle. CDR3 bases: TGTGCCAGCAGTTACGCGTCGGGAGCGCAAGAGACCCAGTACTTC. Protein product: CASSYASGAQETQYF.

The gene calls are TRBV7-9 and TRBJ1-2; TRBD1 is a possible D gene (5 bases). The CDR3 runs 13 residues. Trimming cost V 4 bases and J 3 bases, with 9 bases left between them. Germline V gene sequence: CDR1 SEHNR, CDR2 FQNEAQ (reference sequence). The CDR3, as DNA: TGTGCCAGCAGCTCTCAGGGAGACTATGGCTACACCTTC. Translation: CASSSQGDYGYTF.

This chain links TRBV5-1 with TRBJ2-2; 9 bases are shared with TRBD1. The CDR3 has 16 amino acids. With 2 bases clipped from V and 6 bases from J, the junction kept 8 bases outside the gene matches. Germline V gene sequence: CDR1 SGHRS, CDR2 YFSETQ. Written as DNA, the CDR3 is TGCGCCAGCAGCTTTCCGGGACAGGGATTGGCCGGGGAGCTGTTTTTT. It codes for CASSFPGQGLAGELFF.

This chain joins TRBV9 and TRBJ2-1, with TRBD1 matching over 9 bases. The CDR3 extends over 16 amino acids. V trimming: 3 bases; J trimming: 4 bases; junction bases outside the gene matches: 8. The germline V gene encodes CDR1 SGDLS and CDR2 YYNGEE. CDR3 DNA: TGTGCCAGCAGCGGTGGGACAGGGCCTTTTTACAATGAGCAGTTCTTC. This translates into CASSGGTGPFYNEQFF.

The CDR3 region has the DNA TGTGCGACGGGGCTAGCGGGAACCGAGCAGTACTTC. Amino acids: CATGLAGTEQYF. The chain joins TRBV7-9 to TRBJ2-7; 9 nucleotides line up with TRBD2. The CDR3 has 12 residues. Germline V gives CDR1 SEHNR, CDR2 FQNEAQ (reference sequence).

This clone was observed a few times. The V gene is TRBV10-3, the J gene TRBJ1-5; no reliable D call. This CDR3 has 13 amino acids. V lost 2 bases to trimming and J lost 5 bases, with 7 bases between them. Germline CDR1 ENHRY, CDR2 SYGVKD. DNA for the CDR3: TGTGCCATCAGTGAGCCTGGGTATCAGCCCCAGCATTTT. Translated, it gives CAISEPGYQPQHF.

The rearrangement links TRBV7-8 to TRBJ2-2; D gene uncertain. Trimming removed 6 bases from V and 8 bases from J, with 16 bases in between. The length of the CDR3 is 14 residues. Germline V gene lookup returns CDR1 SGHVS and CDR2 FQNEAQ. The CDR3, as DNA: TGTGCCAGCAGATTCGACCCCGTAGGGGGGGAGCTGTTTTTT. This codes for CASRFDPVGGELFF.

This clone was seen more than once but under ten times. This sequence joins TRBV5-1 and TRBJ2-5, with 12 bases that match TRBD2. With V trimmed by 0 bases and J by 3 bases, 0 bases remained unmatched. Germline V gives CDR1 SGHRS, CDR2 YFSETQ. There are 15 residues in the CDR3. CDR3 sequence (DNA): TGCGCCAGCAGCTTGGGACTAGCGGGGGAAGAGACCCAGTACTTC. This codes for CASSLGLAGEETQYF.

J is TRBJ2-5 and V is TRBV19, with 10 bases identical to TRBD1. This CDR3 is built from 16 residues. Germline V gives CDR1 LNHDA, CDR2 SQIVND (reference sequence). V shed 6 bases, J shed 5 bases, and the junction held 12 bases outside the gene matches. The CDR3 nucleotides are TGTGCCAGTAGCCAGGGAAGGGACAGGGGTGGGGAGACCCAGTACTTC. Translating it yields CASSQGRDRGGETQYF.